These 9 T cell receptor beta chains share one sample of origin, sequenced in a study of cytomegalovirus exposure and HLA in healthy donors. The PCR employed 60 Vbeta primers together with 13 Jbeta primers. TCRdb keeps only in-frame clones here, not all; method: immunoSEQ multiplex PCR. The data hold approximately 130,000 clones, with around 73% observed a single time. The sequencing input was PBMCs. The receptors stem from a man between 50 and 59 years old in good health and CMV-seronegative.

The CDR3 sequence: CASSLGPDRGRWEQYF. CDR3 nucleotide sequence: TGTGCCAGCAGCTTAGGGCCGGACAGGGGGCGTTGGGAGCAGTACTTC. The chain is built from TRBV11-2 and TRBJ2-7, with TRBD1 identical over 11 bases. In germline, CDR1 is SGHAT, CDR2 FQNNGV. J lost 7 bases, V lost 1 base, and 9 bases had no gene match. The CDR3 spans 16 residues.

The chain has TRBV19 and TRBJ2-3; 8 bases fit TRBD2. The CDR3 runs 16 residues. Germline V CDR1 and CDR2: LNHDA, SQIVND (reference sequence). With 3 bases clipped from V and 1 base from J, the junction kept 6 bases outside the gene matches. CDR3 DNA: TGTGCCAGTAGTATCACGGGAGGGCCCGGCACAGATACGCAGTATTTT. Its translation is CASSITGGPGTDTQYF.

CDR3 protein: CASSDANRNEQFF. CDR3 in DNA: TGCGCCAGCAGTGATGCCAACAGAAATGAGCAGTTCTTC. The chain has TRBV10-2 and TRBJ2-1, with D unresolved. V was clipped by 3 bases and J by 7 bases, with 10 bases between them. Germline V gives CDR1 WSHSY, CDR2 SAAADI. The CDR3 totals 13 residues.

With regard to this clone: At one end, the junction sequence differs from germline, possibly due to a read error. The chain couples TRBV7-2 to TRBJ1-2, with D perhaps matching TRBD1 (6 bases). CDR1 and CDR2 from the germline V gene are SGHTA and FQGNSA. The CDR3 has 13 amino acids. The CDR3 bases are TGTGCCAGCAGCCTGTCACCCAGGGGACGCCGAGCCTTC. It yields the protein CASSLSPRGRRAF.

The V gene is TRBV11-2, the J gene TRBJ2-2, with 10 bases identical to TRBD1. Germline V CDR1 and CDR2: SGHAT, FQNNGV. The CDR3 has 14 amino acids. The V and J ends lost 5 bases and 4 bases, in that order; junction bases with no gene match: 1. The CDR3, as DNA: TGTGCCAGCAGCCGGACAGGGGGCACCGGGGAGCTGTTTTTT. This translates into CASSRTGGTGELFF.

The gene calls are TRBV5-1 and TRBJ1-4; a possible D gene is TRBD1 (6 bases). Trimming pared 3 bases from V and 0 bases from J, leaving 12 bases between. Per germline, CDR1 SGHRS and CDR2 YFSETQ. The CDR3 totals 16 residues. For the CDR3, the DNA is TGCGCCAGCAGCTACGGGACACTCGCAACTAATGAAAAACTGTTTTTT. As protein: CASSYGTLATNEKLFF.

The DNA of the CDR3 is TGTGCCAGCAGCTTTCAGGGGAGCACCTACAATGAGCAGTTCTTC. Protein: CASSFQGSTYNEQFF. This chain joins TRBV7-3 and TRBJ2-1; TRBD1 is a possible D gene (6 bases). The CDR3 length is 15 residues. CDR1 is SGHTA, CDR2 FQGTGA, per germline. V was pared by 3 bases and J by 2 bases, with 11 bases between.

The chain uses TRBV29-1 and TRBJ2-4; TRBD1 matches at 8 bases. The germline gives CDR1 SQVTM, CDR2 ANQGSEA. The CDR3 covers 13 residues. J was trimmed by 7 bases and V by 1 base; bases with no gene match: 3. Written as DNA, the CDR3 is TGCAGCGTTGAAGGGGGACAGGCGAACATTCAGTACTTC. Its translation: CSVEGGQANIQYF.

Concerning this clone: The same CDR3 arises from other DNA sequences in this sample as well. The chain has TRBV6-5 and TRBJ1-3; D is undetermined. V gave up 2 bases and J gave up 1 base, with 9 bases separating them. This CDR3 comprises 15 residues. Germline loops: CDR1 MNHEY, CDR2 SVGAGI. CDR3 DNA: TGTGCCAGCAGTTACACCGGAGATTCTGGAAACACCATATATTTT. This codes for CASSYTGDSGNTIYF.